This T cell receptor (beta chain) was obtained from a study of shared clonotypes between healthy human individuals. As for the study in general: CD8 memory received one plate per donor, CD8 naive two, CD4 memory three and CD4 naive three. General observations from the study: Roughly 5% of naive CD4 clonotypes were shared across several donors. Incompleteness in sorted-subset sequencing, despite large depth, was shown by rarefaction.

Per the germline V gene, CDR1 is SGHRS and CDR2 is YFSETQ. Trimming cost V 0 bases and J 5 bases; bases outside gene matches: 9. The CDR3 spans 16 residues. Regarding this clone: Antigen unknown.

The data were produced by immunoSEQ multiplex PCR, yet TCRdb's version contains in-frame clones alone and is incomplete. There are a few million clones in the sample; roughly 92% occur only once, and 0.11% to 0.15% lies in the top ten. The source material was naive CD4+ T cells sorted from blood. The subset: CD45RA+ positively selected. V usage is TRBV5-1 and J usage is TRBJ2-5; 8 bases fit TRBD2. This sequence was found in a man aged 18 to 30 in good health. CDR3 sequence: CASSLVSGGPEETQYF. The CDR3, as DNA: TGCGCCAGCAGCTTGGTTTCGGGAGGGCCTGAGGAGACCCAGTACTTC.